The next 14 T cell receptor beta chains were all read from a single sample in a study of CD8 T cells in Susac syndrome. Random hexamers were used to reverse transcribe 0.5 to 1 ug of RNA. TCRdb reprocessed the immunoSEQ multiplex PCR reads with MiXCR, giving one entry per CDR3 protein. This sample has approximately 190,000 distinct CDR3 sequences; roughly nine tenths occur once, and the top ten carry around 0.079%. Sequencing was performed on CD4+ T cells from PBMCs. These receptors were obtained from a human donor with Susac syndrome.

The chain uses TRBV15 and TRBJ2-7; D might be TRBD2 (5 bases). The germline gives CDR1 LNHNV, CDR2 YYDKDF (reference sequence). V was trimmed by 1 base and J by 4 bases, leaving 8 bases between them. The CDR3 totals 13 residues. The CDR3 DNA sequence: TGTGCCACCAGCAGAGTTGGAGGATACGAGCAGTACTTC. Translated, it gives CATSRVGGYEQYF.

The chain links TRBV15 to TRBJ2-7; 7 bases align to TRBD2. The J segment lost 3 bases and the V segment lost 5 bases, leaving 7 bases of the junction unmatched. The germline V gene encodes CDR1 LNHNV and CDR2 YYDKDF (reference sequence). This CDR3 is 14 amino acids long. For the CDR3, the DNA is TGTGCCACCAGCCCGGTCGGGGGGATCTACGAGCAGTACTTC. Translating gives CATSPVGGIYEQYF.

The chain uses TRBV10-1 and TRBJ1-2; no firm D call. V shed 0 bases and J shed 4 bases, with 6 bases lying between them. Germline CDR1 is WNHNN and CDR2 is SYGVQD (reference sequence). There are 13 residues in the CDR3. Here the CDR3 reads CASSESAAYGYTF. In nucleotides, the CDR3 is TGCGCCAGCAGTGAGTCAGCAGCCTATGGCTACACCTTC.

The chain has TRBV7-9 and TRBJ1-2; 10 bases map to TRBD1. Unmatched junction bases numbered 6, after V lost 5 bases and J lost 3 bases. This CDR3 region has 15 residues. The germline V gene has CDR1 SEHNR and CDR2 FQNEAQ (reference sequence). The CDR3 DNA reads TGTGCCAGCAGCCATACCGGGACAGGGGACTATGGCTACACCTTC. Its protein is CASSHTGTGDYGYTF.

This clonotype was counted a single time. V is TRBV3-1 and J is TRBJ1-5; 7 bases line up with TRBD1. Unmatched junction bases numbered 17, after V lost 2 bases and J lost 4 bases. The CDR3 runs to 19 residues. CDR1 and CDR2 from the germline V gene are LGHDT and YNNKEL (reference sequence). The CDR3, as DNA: TGTGCCAGCAGCCAAAGCGGGGGACAGACTTACGCAGTTAATCAGCCCCAGCATTTT. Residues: CASSQSGGQTYAVNQPQHF.

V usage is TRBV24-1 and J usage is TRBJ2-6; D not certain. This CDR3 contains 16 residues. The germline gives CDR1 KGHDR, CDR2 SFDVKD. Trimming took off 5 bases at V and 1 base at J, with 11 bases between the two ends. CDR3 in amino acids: CATSGAPSSGANVLTF. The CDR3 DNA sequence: TGTGCCACCAGTGGGGCCCCGAGTTCTGGGGCCAACGTCCTGACTTTC.

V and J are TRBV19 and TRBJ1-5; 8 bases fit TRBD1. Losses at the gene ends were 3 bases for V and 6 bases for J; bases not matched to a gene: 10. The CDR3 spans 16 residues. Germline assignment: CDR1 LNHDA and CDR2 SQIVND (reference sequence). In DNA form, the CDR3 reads TGTGCCAGTAGTATGCGGACAGGGAGCGTTGGTCAGCCCCAGCATTTT. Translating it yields CASSMRTGSVGQPQHF.

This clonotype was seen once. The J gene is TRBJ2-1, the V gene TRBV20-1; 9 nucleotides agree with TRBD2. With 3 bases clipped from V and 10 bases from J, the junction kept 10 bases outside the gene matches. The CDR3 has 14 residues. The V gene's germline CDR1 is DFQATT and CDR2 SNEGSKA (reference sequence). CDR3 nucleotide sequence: TGCAGTGCTAGTTATCCGGGACTAGCTGGGGAGCAGTTCTTC. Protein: CSASYPGLAGEQFF.

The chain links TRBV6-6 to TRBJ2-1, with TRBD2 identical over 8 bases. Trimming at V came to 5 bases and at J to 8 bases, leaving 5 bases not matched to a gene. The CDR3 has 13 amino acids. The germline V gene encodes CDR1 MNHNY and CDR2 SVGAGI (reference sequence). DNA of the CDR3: TGTGCCAGCAGTGACCTCGGGGGGGATGAGCAGTTCTTC. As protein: CASSDLGGDEQFF.

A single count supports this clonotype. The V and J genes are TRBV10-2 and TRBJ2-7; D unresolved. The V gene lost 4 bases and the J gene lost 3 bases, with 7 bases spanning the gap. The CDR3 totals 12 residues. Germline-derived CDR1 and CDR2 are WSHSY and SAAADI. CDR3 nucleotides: TGCGCCAGCAGTGGGCCAGGCTACGAGCAGTACTTC. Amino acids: CASSGPGYEQYF.

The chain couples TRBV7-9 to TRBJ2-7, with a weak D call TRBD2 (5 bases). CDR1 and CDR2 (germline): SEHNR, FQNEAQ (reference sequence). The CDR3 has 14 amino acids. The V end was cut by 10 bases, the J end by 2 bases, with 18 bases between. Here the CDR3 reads CATPSGGPPYEQYF. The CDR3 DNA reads TGTGCCACCCCCAGCGGAGGTCCCCCCTACGAGCAGTACTTC.

The CDR3 loop is CASSLAMGGGPEAFF. CDR3 DNA: TGTGCCAGCAGCTTAGCGATGGGTGGGGGCCCTGAAGCTTTCTTT. The chain has TRBV7-8 and TRBJ1-1; perhaps TRBD1 as D (6 bases). This CDR3 has 15 residues. Trimming cost V 0 bases and J 6 bases, with 14 bases left between them. CDR1 is SGHVS and CDR2 is FQNEAQ in the germline V gene.

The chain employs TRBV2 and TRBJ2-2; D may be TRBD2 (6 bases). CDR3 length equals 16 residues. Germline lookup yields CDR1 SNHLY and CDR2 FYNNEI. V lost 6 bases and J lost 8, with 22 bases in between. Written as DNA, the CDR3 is TGTGCCAGCAGGAGGGACTCATCAAGCGCGGCGGGGGAGCTGTTTTTT. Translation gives CASRRDSSSAAGELFF.

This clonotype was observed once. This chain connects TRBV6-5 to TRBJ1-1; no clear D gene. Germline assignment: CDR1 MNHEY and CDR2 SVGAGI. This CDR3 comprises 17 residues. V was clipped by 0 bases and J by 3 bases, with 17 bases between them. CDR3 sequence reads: CASSYSFLPRVDTEAFF. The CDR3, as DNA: TGTGCCAGCAGTTACTCGTTCTTACCCCGCGTTGACACTGAAGCTTTCTTT.